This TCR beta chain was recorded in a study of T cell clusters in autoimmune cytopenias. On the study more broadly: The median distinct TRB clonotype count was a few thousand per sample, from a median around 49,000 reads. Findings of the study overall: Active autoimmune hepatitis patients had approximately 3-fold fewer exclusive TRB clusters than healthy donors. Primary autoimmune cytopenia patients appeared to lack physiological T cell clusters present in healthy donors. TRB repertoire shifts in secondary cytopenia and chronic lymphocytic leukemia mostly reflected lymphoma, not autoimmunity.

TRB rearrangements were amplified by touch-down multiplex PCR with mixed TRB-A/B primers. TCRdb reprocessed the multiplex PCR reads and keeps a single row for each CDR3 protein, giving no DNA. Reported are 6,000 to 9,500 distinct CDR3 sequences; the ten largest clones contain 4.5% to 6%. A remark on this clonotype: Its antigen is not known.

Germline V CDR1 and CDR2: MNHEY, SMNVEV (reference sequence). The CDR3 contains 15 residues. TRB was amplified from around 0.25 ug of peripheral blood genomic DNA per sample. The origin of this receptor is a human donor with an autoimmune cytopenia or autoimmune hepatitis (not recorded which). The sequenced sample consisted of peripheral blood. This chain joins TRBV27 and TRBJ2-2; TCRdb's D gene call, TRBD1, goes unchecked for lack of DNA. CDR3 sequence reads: CASTLMPGGSGELFF.